This record covers a single T cell receptor beta chain. Its recognized antigen is unknown. No much larger clone is present one base from it, and per-base qualities are unavailable. The sample contains more than one DNA sequence encoding this CDR3. This sample is part of a study of shared clonotypes between healthy human individuals (dated by TCRdb to the early 2020s). About the study as a whole: The cohort comprised a couple of women and a few men aged 18 to 49 years. Per donor, three plates each were used for CD4 naive and CD4 memory, two for CD8 naive, and one for CD8 memory. Blood TCR repertoires of about five healthy adults were deeply sequenced to estimate repertoire size and the extent of clonotype sharing between individuals. To increase sequencing depth and limit assay-specific biases, different laboratories used diverse techniques to prepare libraries and sequence TCR repertoires. Leukapheresis yielded between about 0.85 and 10 billion PBMCs per donor.

Donors were healthy HIV-negative adults with no recently reported acute infections or vaccinations. Only Caucasian adults living in Nashville, Tennessee, USA were represented among the donors. Magnetic negative selection was used to enrich CD4+ T cells, after which naive cells were positively selected on CD45RA and the negative fraction became the memory subset. After blood collection by leukapheresis, PBMCs were isolated using Ficoll-Histopaque density gradient centrifugation and then cryopreserved in the vapor phase of liquid nitrogen. Analytical flow cytometry was used to check the purity and quantity of each magnetically sorted T cell population. Genomic DNA was isolated from each sorted fraction and quantified by UV absorbance on a Nanodrop 2000c. Broader findings and caveats from the paper: Based on pairwise subsampling, the degree of clonotype sharing among donors was expected to be affected by sequencing depth. Incomplete sequencing was indicated by rarefaction of sorted-subset datasets, despite the large sequencing depth. Compared with non-shared clonotypes, the clonotypes found in all four sorted-subset donors had higher generation probabilities. Roughly 5.2% of naive CD4, 3% to 3.5% of naive CD8, about 2.1% of memory CD4, and over 0.35% of memory CD8 clonotypes were shared across several donors. Only blood was sampled, and tissue TCR repertoires likely differ from those in blood. Naive subsets generally had larger estimated clonotype richness than memory subsets. Because the study included only a small number of donors, the genetic and exposure-history diversity represented was limited.

TCR CDR3 regions were amplified from genomic DNA by multiplex PCR using the deep immunoSEQ assay. Genomic DNA extracted from each cell subset was distributed evenly over all wells of several immunoSEQ 96-well plates, and each plate served as one replicate. Each replicate PCR for sorted subsets received 150 to 250 ng genomic DNA, equal to about 30,000 T cell genomes. Purified libraries were quantified with a Qubit 3.0 fluorometer, sized on a Bioanalyzer 2100, and re-quantified with the KAPA Library Quantification kit. A separate single-read 150-cycle Illumina NextSeq 550 flow cell was used to sequence each immunoSEQ 96-well plate. The paper's processing steps were these. Because the immunoSEQ output included only junctional sequences and no quality scores, the filtering could not be the same as the filtering used for full-length reads. Sequences were annotated with PyIR, a Python wrapper for IgBLAST v1.9, using IMGT germline references to assign V/J genes and CDR3. Reads were filtered out if the reads had weak V/J assignments (E-value above 1e-6), no CDR3, stop codons, out-of-frame junctions, or ambiguous translated residues. V3J clonotypes were defined by identical inferred V gene, J gene, and CDR3 amino acid sequence. Percentage overlap between repertoires was computed as shared unique clonotypes divided by the size of the smaller repertoire. RTK rarefaction, the Chao1 estimator, and Recon v2.1 estimates of unobserved clonotypes were used to assess repertoire richness. For all TCRbeta clonotypes obtained by the gDNA method from a handful of donors, generation probabilities were computed with OLGA. Held by TCRdb, this immuneACCESS table contains in-frame sequences only and omits some clones. Under half of the omission traces to an unresolved V gene where checked; the cause of the rest is unknown. D and trimming were read from the DNA, whereas the V and J calls and clone size are those reported in that table. Across this sample there are about a million clones, with roughly 80% seen only once. The top ten clonotypes cover 0.89% of the sample.

The germline V gene gives CDR1 as MDHEN and CDR2 as SYDVKM. Its CDR3 holds 16 amino acids, cysteine through phenylalanine. Just the 48-base CDR3 DNA is kept, in frame starting at base 1. The junction shows trimming of 4 bases on V and 5 bases on J, and the gene matches do not reach 13 bases of it. The sequence derives from a man aged 18 to 30 in good health. Some clones in this sample may be carry-over from other donors' samples. The chain employs TRBV28 and TRBJ2-7; TRBD2 lines up with 8 middle nucleotides. The sample taken for sequencing was memory CD4+ T cells from PBMCs. The cell subset or site label for this specimen denotes: CD45RA-negative fraction. This receptor carries the CDR3 CASSSHLLAGVNEQYF. The DNA sequence is as follows: TGTGCCAGCAGTTCCCATTTGCTAGCGGGTGTGAACGAGCAGTACTTC.